These 21 T cell receptor beta chains originate from one sample sequenced in a study of cytomegalovirus exposure and HLA in healthy donors. Assay used: immunoSEQ multiplex PCR; TCRdb lists only in-frame clones, some missing. The sample shows a few hundred thousand clones, about 90% of them seen only once. Material: PBMCs. These receptors originate from a woman in her late teens or twenties in good health and CMV-seronegative.

This sequence joins TRBV20-1 and TRBJ2-1, with 7 bases aligning to TRBD1. The CDR3 is 11 residues long. V lost 5 bases and J lost 9; bases outside the gene matches: 4. CDR1 is DFQATT and CDR2 is SNEGSKA in the germline V gene (reference sequence). The DNA for the CDR3 is TGCAGTGCTTTACAGGGGACTGAGCAGTTCTTC. It is translated as CSALQGTEQFF.

The genes are TRBV7-3 and TRBJ2-3, with 7 bases fitting TRBD1. The CDR3 length is 13 residues. Germline V lookup: CDR1 SGHTA, CDR2 FQGTGA. J was trimmed by 6 bases and V by 5 bases; bases with no gene match: 5. CDR3 nucleotide sequence: TGTGCCAGCAGCCGACAGGGTTCGGATACGCAGTATTTT. Its protein product is CASSRQGSDTQYF.

This chain joins TRBV2 and TRBJ1-1; 7 nucleotides match TRBD1. The J segment lost 5 bases and the V segment lost 2 bases, leaving 11 bases of the junction unmatched. The CDR3 extends over 16 amino acids. The germline CDR1 and CDR2 sequences are SNHLY and FYNNEI. The CDR3 DNA sequence: TGTGCCAGCAGTGAAACAGGGGAGCCCCAGTGGACTGAAGCTTTCTTT. Protein sequence: CASSETGEPQWTEAFF. The whole variable domain, filled in from reference TRBV2 and TRBJ1-1, reads EPEVTQTPSHQVTQMGQEVILRCVPISNHLYFYWYRQILGQKVEFLVSFYNNEISEKSEIFDDQFSVERPDGSNFTLKIRSTKLEDSAMYFCASSETGEPQWTEAFFGQGTRLTVV.

The V and J genes are TRBV19 and TRBJ1-1; a weak D match, TRBD1 (6 bases). The CDR3 loop spans 16 amino acids. Germline CDR1 is LNHDA and CDR2 is SQIVND (reference sequence). The V gene lost 3 bases and the J gene lost 0 bases, with 14 bases spanning the gap. The CDR3 here is CASSIQARGMNTEAFF. CDR3 DNA: TGTGCCAGTAGTATCCAGGCCAGGGGTATGAACACTGAAGCTTTCTTT.

The chain uses TRBV4-3 and TRBJ1-1; D remains unclear. Trimming took off 8 bases at V and 4 bases at J, with 17 bases between the two ends. The germline V gene encodes CDR1 LGHNA and CDR2 YSLEER. The CDR3 is 14 residues long. As DNA, the CDR3 is TGCGCCAGCGGGGAGGGAGGATCGGTCACTGAAGCTTTCTTT. This translates into CASGEGGSVTEAFF.

V and J are TRBV4-1 and TRBJ1-5, with 9 bases matching TRBD1. The CDR3 is 15 residues long. Losses at the gene ends were 0 bases for V and 7 bases for J; bases not matched to a gene: 4. Germline V gene sequence: CDR1 MGHRA, CDR2 YSYEKL. Here the CDR3 DNA reads TGCGCCAGCAGCCAAGATCAGACAGGGGGACAGCCCCAGCATTTT. Protein sequence: CASSQDQTGGQPQHF.

This clone was observed once. The gene calls are TRBV7-9 and TRBJ1-1; D may be TRBD1 (6 bases). Trimming cost V 2 bases and J 5 bases, with 6 bases left between them. The length of the CDR3 is 12 residues. Germline CDR1 is SEHNR and CDR2 is FQNEAQ (reference sequence). CDR3 amino acids: CASSLRGTEAFF. The CDR3 DNA reads as TGTGCCAGCAGCTTAAGGGGGACTGAAGCTTTCTTT.

The J gene is TRBJ1-3, the V gene TRBV5-4, with a weak D call TRBD1 (6 bases). Trimming left V 4 bases short and J 0 bases short, with 8 bases between. The CDR3 sequence is 14 residues long. Per germline, CDR1 SGHNT and CDR2 YYREEE (reference sequence). CDR3 in DNA: TGTGCCAGCAGCCAGACAGGCTCTGGAAACACCATATATTTT. Translated, it gives CASSQTGSGNTIYF.

V and J are TRBV11-2 and TRBJ1-5; 7 positions agree with TRBD1. The CDR3 consists of 15 residues. Trimming cost V 5 bases and J 6 bases; bases outside gene matches: 10. The germline V gene encodes CDR1 SGHAT and CDR2 FQNNGV. The CDR3 sequence: CASSPTGERGQPQHF. In DNA, the CDR3 is TGTGCCAGCAGCCCCACAGGGGAGAGGGGTCAGCCCCAGCATTTT.

The gene calls are TRBV25-1 and TRBJ2-3; TRBD2 aligns across 11 bases. The CDR3 has 16 amino acids. The V and J ends lost 4 bases and 3 bases, in that order; junction bases with no gene match: 6. Germline V lookup: CDR1 MGHDK, CDR2 SYGVNS. The CDR3 region has the DNA TGTGCCAGCAGTGCTAGCGGGGGGCCGAGGACAGATACGCAGTATTTT. This gives the protein CASSASGGPRTDTQYF.

J is TRBJ2-1 and V is TRBV5-1; the match to TRBD2 covers 15 bases. CDR1 and CDR2 from the germline V gene are SGHRS and YFSETQ. The V segment lost 1 base and the J segment 8 bases; nucleotides outside the gene matches: 4. The CDR3 is 16 residues long. The CDR3 reads CASSLRTSGGADEQFF. CDR3 sequence (DNA): TGCGCCAGCAGCTTGCGGACTAGCGGGGGGGCCGATGAGCAGTTCTTC.

The V call is TRBV19, the J call TRBJ2-1; unclear D gene. V lost 5 bases and J lost 0, with 17 bases in between. The CDR3 loop spans 17 amino acids. Per germline, CDR1 LNHDA and CDR2 SQIVND (reference sequence). CDR3 sequence (DNA): TGTGCCAGTAGTCCCGCCCGACTTTTGAGCTCCTACAATGAGCAGTTCTTC. Translation gives CASSPARLLSSYNEQFF.

This clone was recorded only once. CDR3: CSGRTVQETQYF. The DNA of the CDR3 is TGCAGCGGACGGACAGTCCAAGAGACCCAGTACTTC. This sequence joins TRBV29-1 and TRBJ2-5; D is perhaps TRBD1 (6 bases). The V end lost 7 bases, the J end lost 1 base, and 10 bases lay between the germline ends. Germline CDR1 is SQVTM and CDR2 is ANQGSEA. This CDR3 is built from 12 residues.

This chain links TRBV28 with TRBJ2-7; TRBD2 aligns across 10 bases. This CDR3 comprises 16 residues. V was pared by 1 base and J by 5 bases, with 8 bases of the junction left unmatched. Germline V CDR1 and CDR2: MDHEN, SYDVKM. CDR3 DNA sequence: TGTGCCAGCAGTTTATCCCTATCCGGGACTAGCGACGAGCAGTACTTC. Amino acid sequence: CASSLSLSGTSDEQYF.

This clone was seen once. The chain carries TRBV18 and TRBJ2-3, with TRBD2 matching 14 bases. V was pared by 0 bases and J by 0 bases, with 5 bases of the junction left unmatched. Germline V gives CDR1 KGHSH, CDR2 LQKENI. This CDR3 has 19 residues. In DNA form, the CDR3 reads TGTGCCAGCTCACCACCCGGACTAGCGGGGGGCTTAAGCACAGATACGCAGTATTTT. As protein: CASSPPGLAGGLSTDTQYF. The full variable domain, rest sourced from reference TRBV18 and TRBJ2-3, is NAGVMQNPRHLVRRRGQEARLRCSPMKGHSHVYWYRQLPEEGLKFMVYLQKENIIDESGMPKERFSAEFPKEGPSILRIQQVVRGDSAAYFCASSPPGLAGGLSTDTQYFGPGTRLTVL.

This clone occurred a few times. J is TRBJ1-2 and V is TRBV16, with a tentative D call TRBD1 (5 bases). The V and J ends lost 2 bases and 4 bases respectively, with 8 bases between them. This CDR3 is built from 13 residues. Germline values: CDR1 KGHSY, CDR2 FQNENV. The CDR3 protein is CASSQKQGYGYTF. The CDR3 DNA is TGTGCCAGCAGCCAAAAGCAGGGCTATGGCTACACCTTC.

The chain joins TRBV6-5 to TRBJ1-1, with TRBD1 as a possible D gene (5 bases). Between the trimmed V and J ends, which lost 8 bases and 0 bases, there was a span of 13 bases. The CDR3 sequence is 14 residues long. Germline CDR1 reads MNHEY; CDR2 reads SVGAGI. The CDR3 coding sequence is TGTGCCAGCGCCTCCGGGGGTGTGAACACTGAAGCTTTCTTT. It is translated as CASASGGVNTEAFF.

CDR3 sequence: CASSLGGTGESYEQYV. CDR3 coding DNA: TGCGCCAGCAGCTTGGGCGGGACAGGGGAATCCTACGAGCAGTACGTC. The chain has TRBV5-1 and TRBJ2-7, with 10 bases identical to TRBD1. This CDR3 comprises 16 residues. The trim removed 0 bases at V and 1 base at J, leaving 4 bases unmatched. Per germline, CDR1 SGHRS and CDR2 YFSETQ.

The J gene is TRBJ2-1, the V gene TRBV4-3; D is perhaps TRBD2 (6 bases). Germline V lookup: CDR1 LGHNA, CDR2 YSLEER. The CDR3 is made up of 13 amino acids. The V gene lost 0 bases and the J gene lost 9 bases, with 9 bases spanning the gap. CDR3 loop: CASSQDLLAEQFF. In DNA, the CDR3 is TGCGCCAGCAGCCAAGACTTACTAGCTGAGCAGTTCTTC.

The chain is built from TRBV7-9 and TRBJ1-6; D might be TRBD1 (6 bases). The germline gives CDR1 SEHNR, CDR2 FQNEAQ (reference sequence). Trimming left V 7 bases short and J 0 bases short, with 16 bases between. This CDR3 region has 17 residues. The CDR3 nucleotides read TGTGCCAGCATGCCCGACAGGTCCCTCTCCTATAATTCACCCCTCCACTTT. Protein product: CASMPDRSLSYNSPLHF.

The gene calls are TRBV5-1 and TRBJ2-3, with TRBD2 matching over 7 bases. The germline V gene encodes CDR1 SGHRS and CDR2 YFSETQ. The J segment lost 2 bases and the V segment lost 0 bases, leaving 9 bases of the junction unmatched. The CDR3 is made up of 17 amino acids. The CDR3 protein is CASSLGSSGPHTDTQYF. CDR3 DNA: TGCGCCAGCAGCTTGGGTAGTAGCGGGCCACACACAGATACGCAGTATTTT. Full variable domain (outside the CDR3, taken from reference TRBV5-1 and TRBJ2-3): KAGVTQTPRYLIKTRGQQVTLSCSPISGHRSVSWYQQTPGQGLQFLFEYFSETQRNKGNFPGRFSGRQFSNSRSEMNVSTLELGDSALYLCASSLGSSGPHTDTQYFGPGTRLTVL.